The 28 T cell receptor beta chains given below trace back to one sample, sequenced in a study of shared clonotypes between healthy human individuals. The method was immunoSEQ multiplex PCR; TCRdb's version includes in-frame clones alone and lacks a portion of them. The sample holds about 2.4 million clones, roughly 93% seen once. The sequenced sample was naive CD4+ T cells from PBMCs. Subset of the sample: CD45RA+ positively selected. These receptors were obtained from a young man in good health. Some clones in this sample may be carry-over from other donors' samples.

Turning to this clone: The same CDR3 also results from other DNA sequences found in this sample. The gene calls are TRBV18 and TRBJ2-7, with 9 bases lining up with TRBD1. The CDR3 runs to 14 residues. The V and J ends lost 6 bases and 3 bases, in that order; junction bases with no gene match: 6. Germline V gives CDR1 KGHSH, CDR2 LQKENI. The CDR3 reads CASSPGTGYYEQYF. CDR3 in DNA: TGTGCCAGCTCTCCCGGGACAGGGTACTACGAGCAGTACTTC.

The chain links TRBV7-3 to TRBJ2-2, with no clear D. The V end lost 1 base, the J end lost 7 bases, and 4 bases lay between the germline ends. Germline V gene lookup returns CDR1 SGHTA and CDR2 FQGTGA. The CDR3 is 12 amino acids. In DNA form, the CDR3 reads TGTGCCAGCAGCTTAAGCGACGGGGAGCTGTTTTTT. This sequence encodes CASSLSDGELFF.

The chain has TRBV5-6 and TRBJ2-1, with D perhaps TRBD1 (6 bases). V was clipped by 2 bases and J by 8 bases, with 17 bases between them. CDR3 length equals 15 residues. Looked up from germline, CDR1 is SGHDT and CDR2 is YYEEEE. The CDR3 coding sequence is TGTGCCAGCAGCTTTACAGGGACGGCCAAGGATGAGCAGTTCTTC. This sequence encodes CASSFTGTAKDEQFF.

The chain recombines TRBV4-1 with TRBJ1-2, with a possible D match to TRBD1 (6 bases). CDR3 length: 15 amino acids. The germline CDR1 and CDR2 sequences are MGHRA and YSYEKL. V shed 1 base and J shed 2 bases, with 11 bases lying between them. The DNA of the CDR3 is TGCGCCAGCAGCCAAGTAGGACAGAAAAACTATGGCTACACCTTC. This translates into CASSQVGQKNYGYTF.

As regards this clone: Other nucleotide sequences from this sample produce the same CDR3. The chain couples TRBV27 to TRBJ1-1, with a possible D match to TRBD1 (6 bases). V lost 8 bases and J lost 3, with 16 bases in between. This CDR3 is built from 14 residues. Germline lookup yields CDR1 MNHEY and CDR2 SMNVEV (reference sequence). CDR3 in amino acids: CASLRFPGDTEAFF. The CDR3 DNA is TGTGCCAGCCTCCGTTTCCCAGGGGACACTGAAGCTTTCTTT.

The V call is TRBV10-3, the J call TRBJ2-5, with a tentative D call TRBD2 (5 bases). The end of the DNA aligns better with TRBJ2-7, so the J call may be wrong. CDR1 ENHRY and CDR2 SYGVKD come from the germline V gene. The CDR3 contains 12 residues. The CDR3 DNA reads TGTGCCATCAGCCCTAGCAGGTACGAGCAGTACTTC. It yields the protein CAISPSRYEQYF.

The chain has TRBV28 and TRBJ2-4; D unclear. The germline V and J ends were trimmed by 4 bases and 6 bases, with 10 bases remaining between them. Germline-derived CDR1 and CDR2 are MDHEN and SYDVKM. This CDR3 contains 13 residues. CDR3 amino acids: CASSSGRGNIQYF. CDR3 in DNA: TGTGCCAGCAGTTCCGGACGAGGAAACATTCAGTACTTC. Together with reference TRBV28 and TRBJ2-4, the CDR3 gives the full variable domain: DVKVTQSSRYLVKRTGEKVFLECVQDMDHENMFWYRQDPGLGLRLIYFSYDVKMKEKGDIPEGYSVSREKKERFSLILESASTNQTSMYLCASSSGRGNIQYFGAGTRLSVL.

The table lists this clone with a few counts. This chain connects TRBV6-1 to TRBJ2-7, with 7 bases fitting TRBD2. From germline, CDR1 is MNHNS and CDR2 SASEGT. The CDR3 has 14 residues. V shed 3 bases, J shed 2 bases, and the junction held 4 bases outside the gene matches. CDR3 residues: CASSDGGRAYEQYF. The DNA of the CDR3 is TGTGCCAGCAGTGATGGGGGGAGGGCCTACGAGCAGTACTTC.

CDR3 sequence: CASSLLVGRDYQETQYF. The DNA of the CDR3 is TGCGCCAGCAGCTTGTTAGTGGGGCGGGACTACCAAGAGACCCAGTACTTC. The chain has TRBV5-1 and TRBJ2-5; tentatively, D is TRBD2 (6 bases). V was shortened by 1 base and J by 0 bases, with 16 bases between the two germline ends. The V gene's germline CDR1 is SGHRS and CDR2 YFSETQ. The CDR3 totals 17 residues.

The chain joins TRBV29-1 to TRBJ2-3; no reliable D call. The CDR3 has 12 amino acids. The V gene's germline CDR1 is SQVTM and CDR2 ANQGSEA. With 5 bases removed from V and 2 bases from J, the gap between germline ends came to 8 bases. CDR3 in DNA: TGCAGCGTTTTGCCAGCCACAGATACGCAGTATTTT. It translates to CSVLPATDTQYF.

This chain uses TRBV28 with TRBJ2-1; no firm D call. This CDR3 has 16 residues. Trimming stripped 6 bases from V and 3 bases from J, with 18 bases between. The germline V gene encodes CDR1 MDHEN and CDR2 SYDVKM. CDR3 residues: CASSPRLGRNYNEQFF. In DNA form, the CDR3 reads TGTGCCAGCAGCCCCCGATTGGGCCGGAACTACAATGAGCAGTTCTTC.

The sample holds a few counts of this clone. The CDR3: CASAMFGGYTF. The CDR3, as DNA: TGTGCCAGCGCTATGTTCGGTGGCTACACCTTC. The rearrangement joins TRBV19 to TRBJ1-2; unclear D gene. V gave up 9 bases and J gave up 7 bases, with 12 bases separating them. The germline gives CDR1 LNHDA, CDR2 SQIVND (reference sequence). The CDR3 is 11 amino acids.

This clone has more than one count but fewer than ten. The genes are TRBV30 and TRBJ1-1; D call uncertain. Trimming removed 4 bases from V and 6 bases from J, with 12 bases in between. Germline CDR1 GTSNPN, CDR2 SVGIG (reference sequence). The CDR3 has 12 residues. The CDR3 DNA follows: TGTGCCTGGACTACCGCTTTCCCTGAAGCTTTCTTT. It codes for CAWTTAFPEAFF.

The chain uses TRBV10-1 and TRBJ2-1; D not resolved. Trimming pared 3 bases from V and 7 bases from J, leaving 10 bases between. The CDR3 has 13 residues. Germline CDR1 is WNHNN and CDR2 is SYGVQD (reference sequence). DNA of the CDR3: TGCGCCAGCAGTGATCTTAGAACAAATGAGCAGTTCTTC. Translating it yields CASSDLRTNEQFF.

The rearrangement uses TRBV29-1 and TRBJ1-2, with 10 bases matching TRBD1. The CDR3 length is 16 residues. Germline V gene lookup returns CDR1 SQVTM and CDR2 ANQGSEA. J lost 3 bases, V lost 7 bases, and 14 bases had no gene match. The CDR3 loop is CSAGPTGGEIYYGYTF. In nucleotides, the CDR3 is TGCAGCGCTGGGCCGACAGGGGGCGAGATCTACTATGGCTACACCTTC.

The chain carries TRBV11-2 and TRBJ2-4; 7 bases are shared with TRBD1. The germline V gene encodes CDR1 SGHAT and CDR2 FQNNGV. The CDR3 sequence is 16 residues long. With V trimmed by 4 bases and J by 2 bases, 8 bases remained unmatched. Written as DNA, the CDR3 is TGTGCCAGCAGCTCCTCAAGGGACAGACCCAAAAACATTCAGTACTTC. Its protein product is CASSSSRDRPKNIQYF. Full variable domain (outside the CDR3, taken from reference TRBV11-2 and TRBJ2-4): EAGVAQSPRYKIIEKRQSVAFWCNPISGHATLYWYQQILGQGPKLLIQFQNNGVVDDSQLPKDRFSAERLKGVDSTLKIQPAKLEDSAVYLCASSSSRDRPKNIQYFGAGTRLSVL.

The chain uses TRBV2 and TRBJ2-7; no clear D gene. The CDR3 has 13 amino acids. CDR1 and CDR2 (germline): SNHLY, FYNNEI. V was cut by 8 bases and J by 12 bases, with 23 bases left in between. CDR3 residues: CASSVSRDDVRYF. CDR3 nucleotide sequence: TGTGCCAGCTCGGTATCTAGAGACGATGTGCGGTACTTC.

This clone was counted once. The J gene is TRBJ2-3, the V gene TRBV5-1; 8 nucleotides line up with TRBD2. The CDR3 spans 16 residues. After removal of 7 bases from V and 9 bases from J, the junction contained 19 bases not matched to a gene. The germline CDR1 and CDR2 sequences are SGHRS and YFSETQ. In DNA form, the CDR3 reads TGCGCCAGCTCCCTCATACAAGCGGGAGTCCCGTCAACGCAGTATTTT. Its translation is CASSLIQAGVPSTQYF.

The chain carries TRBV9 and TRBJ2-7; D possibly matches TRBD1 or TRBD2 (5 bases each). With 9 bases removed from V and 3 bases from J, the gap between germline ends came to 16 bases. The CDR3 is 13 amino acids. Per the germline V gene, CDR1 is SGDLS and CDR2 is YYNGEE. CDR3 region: CAKKNERGYEQYF. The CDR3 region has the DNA TGTGCCAAAAAAAACGAGAGGGGCTACGAGCAGTACTTC.

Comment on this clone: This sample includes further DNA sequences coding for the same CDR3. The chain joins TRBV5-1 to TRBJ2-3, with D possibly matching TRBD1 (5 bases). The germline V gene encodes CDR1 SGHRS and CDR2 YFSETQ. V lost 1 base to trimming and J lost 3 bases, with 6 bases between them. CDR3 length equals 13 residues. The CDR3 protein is CASSLSGTDTQYF. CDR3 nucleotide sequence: TGCGCCAGCAGCTTGTCAGGGACAGATACGCAGTATTTT. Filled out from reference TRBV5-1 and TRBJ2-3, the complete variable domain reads KAGVTQTPRYLIKTRGQQVTLSCSPISGHRSVSWYQQTPGQGLQFLFEYFSETQRNKGNFPGRFSGRQFSNSRSEMNVSTLELGDSALYLCASSLSGTDTQYFGPGTRLTVL.

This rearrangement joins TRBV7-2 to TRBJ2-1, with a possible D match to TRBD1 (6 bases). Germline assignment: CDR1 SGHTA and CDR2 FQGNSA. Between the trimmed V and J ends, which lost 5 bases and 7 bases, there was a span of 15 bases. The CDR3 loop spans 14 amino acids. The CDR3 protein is CASSVQTGRNEQFF. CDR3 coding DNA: TGTGCCAGCAGCGTACAAACAGGGAGAAATGAGCAGTTCTTC.

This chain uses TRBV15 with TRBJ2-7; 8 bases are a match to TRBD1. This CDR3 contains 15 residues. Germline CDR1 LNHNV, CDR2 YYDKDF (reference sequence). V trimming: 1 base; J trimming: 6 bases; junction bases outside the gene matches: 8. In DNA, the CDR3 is TGTGCCACCAGCAGAGTTATGACAGGGGATCCCGAGCAGTACTTC. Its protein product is CATSRVMTGDPEQYF.

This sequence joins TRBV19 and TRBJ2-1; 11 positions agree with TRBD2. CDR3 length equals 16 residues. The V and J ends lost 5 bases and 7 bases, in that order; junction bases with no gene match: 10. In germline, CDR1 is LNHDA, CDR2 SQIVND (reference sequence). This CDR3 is CASSPATSGRWNEQFF. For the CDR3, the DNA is TGTGCCAGTAGTCCTGCCACTAGCGGGAGATGGAATGAGCAGTTCTTC.

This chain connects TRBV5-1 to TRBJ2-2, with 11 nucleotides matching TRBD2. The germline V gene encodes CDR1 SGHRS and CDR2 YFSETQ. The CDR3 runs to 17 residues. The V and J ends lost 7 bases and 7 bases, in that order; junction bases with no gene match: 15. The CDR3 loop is CASAKDVAGGPNGELFF. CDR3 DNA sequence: TGCGCCAGCGCGAAGGACGTAGCGGGAGGGCCAAACGGGGAGCTGTTTTTT.

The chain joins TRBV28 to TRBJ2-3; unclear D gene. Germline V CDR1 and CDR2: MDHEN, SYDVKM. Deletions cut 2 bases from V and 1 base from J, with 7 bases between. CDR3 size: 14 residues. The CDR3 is CASSLGPGTDTQYF. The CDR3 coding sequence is TGTGCCAGCAGTTTAGGGCCAGGCACAGATACGCAGTATTTT.

This chain's CDR3 is CATSRDGRDTRDRGSGAFF. Here the CDR3 DNA reads TGTGCCACCAGCAGAGATGGAAGGGATACCCGGGACAGGGGGTCTGGAGCTTTCTTT. The genes are TRBV15 and TRBJ1-1, with 11 nucleotides matching TRBD1. The junction had 19 bases not matched to a gene; V was cut back by 0 bases and J by 10 bases. This CDR3 has 19 amino acids. Germline-derived CDR1 and CDR2 are LNHNV and YYDKDF (reference sequence).

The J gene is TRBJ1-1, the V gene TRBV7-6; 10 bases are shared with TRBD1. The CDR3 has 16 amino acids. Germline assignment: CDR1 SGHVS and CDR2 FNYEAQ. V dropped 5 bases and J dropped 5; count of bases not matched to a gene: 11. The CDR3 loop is CASSLGTGAFGTEAFF. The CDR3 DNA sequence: TGTGCCAGCAGCCTTGGGACAGGGGCCTTCGGAACTGAAGCTTTCTTT.

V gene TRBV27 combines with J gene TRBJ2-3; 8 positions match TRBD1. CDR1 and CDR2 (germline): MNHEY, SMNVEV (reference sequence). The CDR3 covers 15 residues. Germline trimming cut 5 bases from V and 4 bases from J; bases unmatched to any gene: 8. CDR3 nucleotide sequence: TGTGCCAGCAGTCAGGACAGGGTAGTGGCAGATACGCAGTATTTT. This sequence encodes CASSQDRVVADTQYF.